This T cell receptor (beta chain) was retrieved from a study of CD8 T cells in ankylosing spondylitis. Study-wide results and caveats: Apparently characteristic of ankylosing spondylitis blood was a TCR beta motif (fewer than ten highly homologous variants). The clones that were linked to disease were reported to be significantly enriched in matched synovial fluid samples from ankylosing spondylitis patients.

The CDR3 contains 16 residues. From germline, CDR1 is LGHNA and CDR2 YSLEER. The ends lost 1 base at V and 12 bases at J; junction bases unmatched: 13. There are many counts of this clonotype. Its antigen is not identified. MiXCR, run by TCRdb on the 5' RACE reads, gives a single entry per CDR3 protein. The top ten clones hold 3.5% of a sample with fewer than 550,000 distinct CDR3 sequences, 5.3% of them seen once. The TCR comes from a male donor with ankylosing spondylitis. The chain links TRBV4-3 to TRBJ2-1, with 9 bases fitting TRBD2. The sequenced sample was blood, either unsorted or a sorted T cell fraction (not recorded which). The CDR3 reads CASSQASGMVFARQFF. DNA of the CDR3: TGCGCCAGCAGCCAAGCTAGCGGGATGGTCTTTGCGCGGCAGTTCTTC.